A single sample gave rise to the 8 T cell receptor beta chains below, sequenced in a study of post-analysis software for immune sequencing data. Prepared TCR beta cDNA libraries contained unique molecular identifiers. TCRdb ran MiXCR on the PCR reads and lists one entry per CDR3 protein. The table includes 150,000 to 200,000 distinct CDR3 sequences, roughly 35% detected once. Here the sequenced sample was blood, taken after autologous hematopoietic stem cell transplantation. The receptors were sampled from a girl aged 10 to 17 with multiple sclerosis.

This clonotype has more than one count but fewer than ten. The V and J genes are TRBV7-3 and TRBJ2-3, with unresolved D. Trimming shortened V by 5 bases and J by 2 bases, and 11 bases separated the two germline ends. Germline V gives CDR1 SGHTA, CDR2 FQGTGA. The CDR3 is 14 amino acids. For the CDR3, the DNA is TGTGCCAGCAGCCCGGGCGGCTACACAGATACGCAGTATTTT. This codes for CASSPGGYTDTQYF.

This clonotype occurred a few times. The chain carries TRBV6-1 and TRBJ2-5, with 12 bases that match TRBD2. CDR1 is MNHNS and CDR2 is SASEGT in the germline V gene. Trimming cost V 6 bases and J 5 bases; bases outside gene matches: 4. The CDR3 consists of 14 residues. The DNA for the CDR3 is TGTGCCAGCAGCGGACTAGCGGGATCGGAGACCCAGTACTTC. This gives the protein CASSGLAGSETQYF.

V and J are TRBV3-1 and TRBJ2-1; 7 nucleotides align to TRBD2. The CDR3 consists of 16 residues. The J segment lost 7 bases and the V segment lost 6 bases, leaving 15 bases of the junction unmatched. Per germline, CDR1 LGHDT and CDR2 YNNKEL (reference sequence). Here the CDR3 reads CASSHSSGTPRNEQFF. In nucleotides, the CDR3 is TGTGCCAGCAGTCACTCAAGCGGGACTCCCAGAAATGAGCAGTTCTTC.

The genes are TRBV10-3 and TRBJ1-1; perhaps TRBD1 as D (6 bases). Looked up from germline, CDR1 is ENHRY and CDR2 is SYGVKD. The CDR3 contains 14 residues. V was cut by 3 bases and J by 1 base, with 9 bases left in between. In DNA, the CDR3 is TGTGCCATCAGTGACAGGGGAGAGAACACTGAAGCTTTCTTT. It encodes CAISDRGENTEAFF.

The J gene is TRBJ1-4, the V gene TRBV6-5; 7 bases are shared with TRBD1. The CDR3 spans 16 residues. V dropped 4 bases and J dropped 5; count of bases not matched to a gene: 10. Per the germline V gene, CDR1 is MNHEY and CDR2 is SVGAGI. CDR3 amino acids: CASSFGLGQRNEKLFF. The CDR3 region has the DNA TGTGCCAGCAGTTTCGGACTGGGACAGCGAAATGAAAAACTGTTTTTT.

V and J are TRBV13 and TRBJ2-1; D not resolved. Germline V CDR1 and CDR2: PRHDT, FYEKMQ (reference sequence). CDR3 length: 12 residues. V was clipped by 1 base and J by 7 bases, with 5 bases between them. As DNA, the CDR3 is TGTGCCAGCAGCTTAGTGGCGAATGAGCAGTTCTTC. Encoded protein: CASSLVANEQFF.

Details on this clonotype: It may be a read error: a sequence one base away is much more abundant. The CDR3 nucleotides read TGTGCCAGCAGTGGAGCGGGAGGGGGCGCGGCTTTCTTT. Encoded protein: CASSGAGGGAAFF. V gene TRBV2 combines with J gene TRBJ1-1, with 7 nucleotides matching TRBD1. The CDR3 has 13 residues. Unmatched junction bases numbered 10, after V lost 4 bases and J lost 11 bases. The germline CDR1 and CDR2 sequences are SNHLY and FYNNEI.

The chain carries TRBV10-3 and TRBJ1-1; D remains unclear. V was shortened by 5 bases and J by 5 bases, with 15 bases between the two germline ends. This CDR3 is built from 14 residues. From germline, CDR1 is ENHRY and CDR2 SYGVKD. CDR3 protein: CAISPAGSLTEAFF. The CDR3 nucleotides read TGTGCCATCAGTCCAGCGGGGAGTTTAACTGAAGCTTTCTTT.